The clone carrying this T cell receptor beta chain was seen many times. This record belongs to a study of patients and donors after allogeneic stem cell transplantation. TCRdb re-analysed the RT-PCR reads in MiXCR, keeping a single row per CDR3 protein. The profile shows approximately 250,000 distinct CDR3 sequences, roughly 15% of them singletons. The CDR3 sequence is 15 residues long. Looked up from germline, CDR1 is SGHDT and CDR2 is YYEEEE. J gave up 7 bases and V 2 bases, and 7 bases lay outside the gene matches. The sequence derives from a human donor who was either an allogeneic HSCT recipient or a stem cell or donor lymphocyte infusion donor (not recorded which). It is not recorded whose cells these are; they may come from a transplant donor. Sequencing was carried out using blood, either unsorted or a sorted T cell fraction (not recorded which). The V gene is TRBV5-6, the J gene TRBJ1-5; 9 nucleotides align to TRBD1. Here the CDR3 DNA reads TGTGCCAGCAGCTTCCAGGACAGGGGAGAACAGCCCCAGCATTTT. Its protein is CASSFQDRGEQPQHF.